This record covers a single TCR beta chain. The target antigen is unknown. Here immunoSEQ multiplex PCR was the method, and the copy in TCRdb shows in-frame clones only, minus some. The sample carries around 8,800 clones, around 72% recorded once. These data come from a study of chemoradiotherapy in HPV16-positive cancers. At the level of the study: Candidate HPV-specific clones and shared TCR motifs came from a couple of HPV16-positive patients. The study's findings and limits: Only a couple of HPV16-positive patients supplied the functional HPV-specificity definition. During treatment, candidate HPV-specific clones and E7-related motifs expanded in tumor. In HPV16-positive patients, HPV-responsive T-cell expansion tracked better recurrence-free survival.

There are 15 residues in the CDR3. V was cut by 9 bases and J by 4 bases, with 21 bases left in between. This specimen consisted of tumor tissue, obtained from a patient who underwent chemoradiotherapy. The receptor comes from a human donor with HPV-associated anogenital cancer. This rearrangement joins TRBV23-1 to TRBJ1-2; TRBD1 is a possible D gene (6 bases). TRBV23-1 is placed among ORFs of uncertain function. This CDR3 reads CARIPTGTWAYGYTF. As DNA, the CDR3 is TGCGCCAGGATCCCCACAGGGACCTGGGCCTATGGCTACACCTTC.